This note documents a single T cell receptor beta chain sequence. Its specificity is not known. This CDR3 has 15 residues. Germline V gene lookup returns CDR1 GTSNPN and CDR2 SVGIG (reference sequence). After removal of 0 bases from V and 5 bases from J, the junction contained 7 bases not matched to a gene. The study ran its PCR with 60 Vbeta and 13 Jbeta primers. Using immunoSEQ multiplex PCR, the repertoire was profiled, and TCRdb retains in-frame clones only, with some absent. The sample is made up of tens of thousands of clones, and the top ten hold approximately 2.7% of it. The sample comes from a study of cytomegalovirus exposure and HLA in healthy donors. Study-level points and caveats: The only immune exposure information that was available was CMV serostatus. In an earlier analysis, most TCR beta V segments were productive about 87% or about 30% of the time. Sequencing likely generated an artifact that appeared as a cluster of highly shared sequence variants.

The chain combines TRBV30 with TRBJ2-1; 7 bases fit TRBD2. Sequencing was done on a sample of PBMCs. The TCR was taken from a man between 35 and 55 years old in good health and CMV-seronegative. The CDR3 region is CAWSVPASGDNEQFF. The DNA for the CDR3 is TGTGCCTGGAGTGTACCGGCTAGCGGCGACAATGAGCAGTTCTTC.